This T cell receptor (beta chain) derives from a study of CD8 T cells in ankylosing spondylitis. The CDR3 extends over 17 amino acids. Germline CDR1 is SQVTM and CDR2 is ANQGSEA. V lost 2 bases to trimming and J lost 7 bases; unmatched junction nucleotides: 15. As the method for making TCR beta libraries, quantitative 5'-RACE with molecular barcodes was used. TCRdb re-derived calls from the 5' RACE reads in MiXCR, one entry per CDR3 protein. The sample records roughly 300,000 distinct CDR3 sequences, roughly 8% being singletons. At least ten counts were recorded for this clonotype. Its antigen is still unknown. Findings and caveats of the study: Fewer than ten highly homologous variants made up a TCR beta motif that seemed to typify ankylosing spondylitis blood. Previous work reported some of these motif variants in the synovial fluid and blood of reactive arthritis. Researchers reportedly found disease-linked clones significantly enriched in matched ankylosing spondylitis synovial fluid.

The sequencing input was blood, either unsorted or a sorted T cell fraction (not recorded which). The origin of this receptor is a male donor with ankylosing spondylitis. The rearrangement joins TRBV29-1 to TRBJ2-1; 9 positions agree with TRBD1. The CDR3: CSVENADRGTILNEQFF. The CDR3 DNA sequence: TGCAGCGTTGAAAATGCGGACAGGGGAACTATTTTAAATGAGCAGTTCTTC.